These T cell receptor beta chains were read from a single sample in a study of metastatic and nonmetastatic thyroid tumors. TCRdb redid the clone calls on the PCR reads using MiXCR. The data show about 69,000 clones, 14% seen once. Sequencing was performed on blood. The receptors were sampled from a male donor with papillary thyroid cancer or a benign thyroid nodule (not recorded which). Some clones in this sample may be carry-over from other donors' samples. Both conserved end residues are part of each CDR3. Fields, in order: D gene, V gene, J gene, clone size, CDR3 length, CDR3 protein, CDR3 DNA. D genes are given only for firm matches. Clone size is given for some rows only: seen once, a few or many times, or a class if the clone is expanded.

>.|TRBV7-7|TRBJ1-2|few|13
CASSPRLGRADTF
TGTGCTAGCAGCCCCCGGTTGGGCAGGGCTGACACCTTC
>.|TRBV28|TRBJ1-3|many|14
CASSQQSSGNTIYF
TGTGCCAGCAGTCAACAGAGCTCTGGAAACACCATATATTTT
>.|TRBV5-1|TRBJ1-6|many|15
CASSLREDYGSPLHF
TGCGCCAGCAGCCTCAGGGAGGATTATGGTTCACCCCTCCACTTT
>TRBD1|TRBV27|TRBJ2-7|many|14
CASSSWDRSYEQYF
TGTGCCAGCAGTTCCTGGGACAGAAGCTACGAGCAGTACTTC
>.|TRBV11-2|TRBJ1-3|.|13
CASSSFSGNTIYF
TGTGCCAGCAGCTCGTTCTCTGGAAACACCATATATTTT
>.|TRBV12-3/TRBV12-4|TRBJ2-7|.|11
CATSYSLEQYF
TGTGCCACCTCTTACAGTTTGGAGCAGTACTTC
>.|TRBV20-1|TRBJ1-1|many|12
CSATDLNTEAFF
TGCAGTGCTACCGACCTGAACACTGAAGCTTTCTTT
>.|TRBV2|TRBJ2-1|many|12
CASSGQHNEQFF
TGTGCCAGTAGCGGACAACACAATGAGCAGTTCTTC
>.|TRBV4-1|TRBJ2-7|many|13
CASSQADDREQYF
TGCGCCAGCAGCCAAGCGGACGATAGGGAGCAGTACTTC
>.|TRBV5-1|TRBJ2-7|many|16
CASSLLLSRGAHEQYF
TGCGCCAGCAGCTTGCTTCTATCCCGGGGCGCCCACGAGCAGTACTTC
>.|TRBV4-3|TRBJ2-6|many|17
CASSQDRVTSGANVLTF
TGCGCCAGCAGCCAAGACAGGGTAACCTCTGGGGCCAACGTCCTGACTTTC
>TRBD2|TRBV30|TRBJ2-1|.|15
CACTLTSSPYNEQFF
TGTGCCTGTACCCTGACTAGCAGCCCATACAATGAGCAGTTCTTC
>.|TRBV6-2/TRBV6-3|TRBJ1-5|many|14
CASNPGRGNQPQHF
TGTGCCAGCAACCCGGGGAGGGGCAATCAGCCCCAGCATTTT
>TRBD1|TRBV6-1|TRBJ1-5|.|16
CASSLDRGRSNQPQHF
TGTGCCAGCAGCCTAGACAGGGGTAGAAGCAATCAGCCCCAGCATTTT
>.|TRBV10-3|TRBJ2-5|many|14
CAISEPERGETQYF
TGTGCCATCAGTGAACCGGAACGAGGAGAGACCCAGTACTTC
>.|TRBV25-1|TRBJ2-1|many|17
CASSSGAGDSSYNEQFF
TGTGCTAGCTCATCGGGGGCCGGCGATAGCTCCTACAATGAGCAGTTCTTC
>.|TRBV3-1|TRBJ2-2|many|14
CASSPTPNTGELFF
TGTGCCAGCAGCCCCACACCGAACACCGGGGAGCTGTTTTTT
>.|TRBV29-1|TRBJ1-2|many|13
CSVEPRANYGYTF
TGCAGCGTTGAACCTAGGGCTAACTATGGCTACACCTTC
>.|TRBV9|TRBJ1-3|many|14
CASRTDLSGNTIYF
TGTGCCAGCAGGACAGATCTCTCTGGAAACACCATATATTTT
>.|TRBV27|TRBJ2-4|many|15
CASSLYQGMKNIQYF
TGTGCCAGCAGTTTATATCAGGGGATGAAAAACATTCAGTACTTC
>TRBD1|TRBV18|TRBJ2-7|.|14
CASSLQGNSYEQYF
TGTGCCAGCTCACTACAGGGGAACTCCTACGAGCAGTACTTC
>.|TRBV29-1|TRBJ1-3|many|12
CSVLLSGNTIYF
TGCAGCGTTCTGCTCTCTGGAAACACCATATATTTT
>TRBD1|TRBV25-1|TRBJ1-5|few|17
CASSEWSQTGFNRPQHF
TGTGCCAGCAGTGAGTGGTCCCAGACAGGGTTCAATCGGCCCCAGCATTTT